Following are 14 T cell receptor beta chains from one sample sequenced in a study of blood T cell repertoires in COVID-19. Data came from immunoSEQ multiplex PCR; TCRdb stores just in-frame clones and leaves some out. Of roughly 200,000 clones in the sample, 85% are singletons; the top ten hold 4.9%. Sequences were obtained from peripheral blood. The source is a woman of 80 years or more with acute or convalescent COVID-19.

This chain connects TRBV5-1 to TRBJ2-3, with no clear D. The CDR3 has 16 amino acids. CDR1 is SGHRS, CDR2 YFSETQ, per germline. V was cut by 2 bases and J by 0 bases, with 13 bases left in between. The CDR3 sequence is CASSFLIHSSTDTQYF. The CDR3 DNA follows: TGCGCCAGCAGCTTTCTTATCCACTCTAGCACAGATACGCAGTATTTT.

The gene calls are TRBV29-1 and TRBJ2-5; D is ambiguous. Per germline, CDR1 SQVTM and CDR2 ANQGSEA. V was clipped by 6 bases and J by 3 bases, with 11 bases between them. The length of the CDR3 is 12 residues. The CDR3 here is CSVVGVEETQYF. The CDR3 DNA reads TGCAGCGTAGTAGGAGTAGAAGAGACCCAGTACTTC.

V usage is TRBV6-6 and J usage is TRBJ2-3, with 9 bases identical to TRBD2. V lost 6 bases, J lost 6 bases, and 7 bases stayed unmatched. CDR1 is MNHNY, CDR2 SVGAGI, per germline (reference sequence). This CDR3 is built from 14 residues. The CDR3 sequence is CASSPRLAGDTQYF. Written as DNA, the CDR3 is TGTGCCAGCAGCCCTCGGCTAGCGGGGGATACGCAGTATTTT.

This chain links TRBV5-1 with TRBJ1-1; 12 bases line up with TRBD1. The CDR3 sequence is 17 residues long. Germline assignment: CDR1 SGHRS and CDR2 YFSETQ. With 4 bases clipped from V and 2 bases from J, the junction kept 9 bases outside the gene matches. CDR3 DNA sequence: TGCGCCAGCAGCGCCCTTGGTGGGACAGGGGGCAACACTGAAGCTTTCTTT. Residues: CASSALGGTGGNTEAFF.

This chain connects TRBV4-3 to TRBJ2-1; 11 positions agree with TRBD2. This CDR3 region has 17 residues. Germline V CDR1 and CDR2: LGHNA, YSLEER. V lost 3 bases to trimming and J lost 1 base; unmatched junction nucleotides: 5. The CDR3 DNA is TGCGCCAGCAGCCAGCCGGGACTAGCGGCTTCCTACAATGAGCAGTTCTTC. It yields the protein CASSQPGLAASYNEQFF.

V is TRBV4-3 and J is TRBJ2-1, with unresolved D. The CDR3 is made up of 13 amino acids. V lost 4 bases and J lost 4, with 8 bases in between. Germline V gene lookup returns CDR1 LGHNA and CDR2 YSLEER. Here the CDR3 DNA reads TGCGCCAGCAGCCGGAGTGGGTACAATGAGCAGTTCTTC. As protein: CASSRSGYNEQFF.

The chain links TRBV29-1 to TRBJ1-2, with a tentative D call TRBD1 (6 bases). The CDR3 consists of 13 residues. Trimming cost V 5 bases and J 7 bases, with 17 bases left between them. Germline V lookup: CDR1 SQVTM, CDR2 ANQGSEA. The CDR3 region is CSVTFGTPSGYTF. The CDR3 DNA reads TGCAGCGTTACATTCGGGACACCCAGTGGCTACACCTTC.

The chain couples TRBV29-1 to TRBJ2-5; weak D call: TRBD1 (5 bases). There are 13 residues in the CDR3. V lost 3 bases and J 4 bases, leaving 12 bases between the germline ends. Germline V gives CDR1 SQVTM, CDR2 ANQGSEA. CDR3 DNA: TGCAGCGTTGACAGGGTTATCGGAGAGACCCAGTACTTC. Translated, it gives CSVDRVIGETQYF.

The rearrangement uses TRBV7-8 and TRBJ1-1, with TRBD1 matching 8 bases. This CDR3 spans 16 amino acids. CDR1 and CDR2 (germline): SGHVS, FQNEAQ. Germline trimming cut 2 bases from V and 4 bases from J; bases unmatched to any gene: 9. The CDR3 coding sequence is TGTGCCAGCAGCTTATTGGGGACAGGACGAGGCACTGAAGCTTTCTTT. It encodes CASSLLGTGRGTEAFF.

In this sample, this clone turned up a few times. The genes are TRBV13 and TRBJ2-3; unclear D gene. Germline V gene lookup returns CDR1 PRHDT and CDR2 FYEKMQ (reference sequence). The V and J ends lost 4 bases and 2 bases respectively, with 7 bases between them. The CDR3 sequence is 13 residues long. The CDR3 DNA sequence: TGTGCCAGCAGCTCAGTGGCCACAGATACGCAGTATTTT. This codes for CASSSVATDTQYF.

This clone has more than one count but fewer than ten. The V gene is TRBV7-2, the J gene TRBJ2-3; unclear D gene. This CDR3 comprises 12 residues. The germline V and J ends were trimmed by 8 bases and 2 bases, with 8 bases remaining between them. CDR1 SGHTA and CDR2 FQGNSA come from the germline V gene. The CDR3 protein is CASGLYTDTQYF. The CDR3 DNA is TGTGCCAGCGGGCTCTACACAGATACGCAGTATTTT.

This clone was seen a single time. V and J are TRBV7-6 and TRBJ2-1; a possible D gene is TRBD1 (6 bases). The CDR3 covers 15 residues. CDR1 and CDR2 (germline): SGHVS, FNYEAQ. The V end lost 1 base, the J end lost 6 bases, and 13 bases lay between the germline ends. CDR3 sequence (DNA): TGTGCCAGCAGCTTAGAGCCCTTAGGGGGCAATGAGCAGTTCTTC. Translated: CASSLEPLGGNEQFF.

This clone was counted once. The V call is TRBV11-2, the J call TRBJ2-1; D is possibly TRBD1 (6 bases). V was pared by 5 bases and J by 5 bases, with 22 bases between. Germline CDR1 is SGHAT and CDR2 is FQNNGV. The CDR3 runs 17 residues. The CDR3: CASSIRQVKLVDNEQFF. Here the CDR3 DNA reads TGTGCCAGCAGCATCAGACAGGTCAAACTTGTCGACAATGAGCAGTTCTTC.

The rearrangement links TRBV5-1 to TRBJ1-4; possibly TRBD1 for D (6 bases). Trimming pared 5 bases from V and 2 bases from J, leaving 13 bases between. This CDR3 has 15 amino acids. Germline CDR1 and CDR2: SGHRS and YFSETQ. CDR3 loop: CASSTGPSTNEKLFF. DNA for the CDR3: TGCGCCAGCAGTACAGGGCCCTCTACTAATGAAAAACTGTTTTTT.